This T cell receptor (beta chain) was profiled in a study of blood T cell repertoires in COVID-19. At the level of the study: Acute and convalescent COVID-19 samples came from the United States, Italy and Spain. T cells, B-cell-depleted T cells, or PBMCs supplied cDNA or gDNA.

V was pared by 3 bases and J by 0 bases, with 13 bases between. The CDR3 totals 16 residues. CDR1 and CDR2 from the germline V gene are SGDLS and YYNGEE. As originally analysed: Amplification of reference gene primers provided the estimated nucleated cell counts. The assay was immunoSEQ multiplex PCR, and TCRdb's table has in-frame clones only and misses some. That table gives V, J and clone size, and the DNA gave D and trimming. Altogether 150,000 or so clones are present, around 83% being singletons, with the ten largest covering 3% to 3.5%. This receptor was identified in a woman aged 80 or over with acute or convalescent COVID-19. The chain combines TRBV9 with TRBJ1-3, with a weak D call TRBD1 (6 bases). Material: peripheral blood. CDR3 in DNA: TGTGCCAGCAGCGCCGGGGGGGCTCGCTCTGGAAACACCATATATTTT. Its protein is CASSAGGARSGNTIYF.